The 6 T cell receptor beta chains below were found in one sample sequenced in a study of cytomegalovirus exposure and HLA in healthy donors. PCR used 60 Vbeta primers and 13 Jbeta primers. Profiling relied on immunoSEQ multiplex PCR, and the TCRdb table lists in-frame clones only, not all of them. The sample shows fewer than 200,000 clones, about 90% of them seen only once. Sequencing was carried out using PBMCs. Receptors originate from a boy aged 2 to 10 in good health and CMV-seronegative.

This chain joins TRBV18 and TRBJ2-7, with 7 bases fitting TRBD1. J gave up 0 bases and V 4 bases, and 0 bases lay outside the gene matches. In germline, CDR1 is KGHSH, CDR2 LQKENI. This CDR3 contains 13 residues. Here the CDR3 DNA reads TGTGCCAGCTCACACAGGGGCTCCTACGAGCAGTACTTC. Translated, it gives CASSHRGSYEQYF.

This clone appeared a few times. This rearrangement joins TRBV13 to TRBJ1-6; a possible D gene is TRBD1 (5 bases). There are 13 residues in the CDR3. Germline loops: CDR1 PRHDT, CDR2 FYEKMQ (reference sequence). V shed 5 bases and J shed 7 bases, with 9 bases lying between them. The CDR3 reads CASSVNRNSPLHF. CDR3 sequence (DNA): TGTGCCAGCAGCGTTAACAGGAATTCACCCCTCCACTTT.

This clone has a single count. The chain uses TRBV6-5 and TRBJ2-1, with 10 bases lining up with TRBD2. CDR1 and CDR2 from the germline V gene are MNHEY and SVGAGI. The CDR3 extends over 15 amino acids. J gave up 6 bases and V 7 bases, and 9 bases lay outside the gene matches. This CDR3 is CASNIKLAGINEQFF. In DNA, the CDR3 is TGTGCCAGCAATATCAAACTAGCGGGGATCAATGAGCAGTTCTTC.

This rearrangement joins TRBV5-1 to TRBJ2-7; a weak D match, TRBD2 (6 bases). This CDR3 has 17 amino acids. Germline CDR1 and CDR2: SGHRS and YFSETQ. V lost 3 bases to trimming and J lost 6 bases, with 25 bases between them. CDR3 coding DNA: TGCGCCAGCAGCTGGCGCGGGGTCCTTCAAGATGGGCGCGAGCAGTACTTC. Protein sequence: CASSWRGVLQDGREQYF.

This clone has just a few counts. Here the CDR3 DNA reads TGTGCCAGTTCCGGGACAGGGCTTGAAAAACTGTTTTTT. Protein: CASSGTGLEKLFF. The chain has TRBV6-1 and TRBJ1-4; 9 bases fit TRBD1. Germline V lookup: CDR1 MNHNS, CDR2 SASEGT. V lost 9 bases and J lost 7; bases outside the gene matches: 6. The CDR3 is 13 residues long.

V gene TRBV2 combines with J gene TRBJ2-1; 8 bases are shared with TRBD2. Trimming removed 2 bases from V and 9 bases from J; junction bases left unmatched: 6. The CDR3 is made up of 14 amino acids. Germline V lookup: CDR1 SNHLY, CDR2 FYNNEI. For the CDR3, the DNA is TGTGCCAGCAGTGAACGCAGCGGGAGCGTTGAGCAGTTCTTC. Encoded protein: CASSERSGSVEQFF.